Included here is one T cell receptor beta chain sequence, with context. Its target is not known. The sample is drawn from a study of cytomegalovirus exposure and HLA in healthy donors. With 60 Vbeta and 13 Jbeta primers, the PCR was carried out. Data came from immunoSEQ multiplex PCR; TCRdb stores just in-frame clones and leaves some out. Of under 200,000 clones listed, 65% to 85% are singletons. General study results and limits: In vitro checks showed that three CMV-associated chains really do target CMV antigens. What TCR beta sequences reportedly achieved was accurate prediction of HLA-A and HLA-B alleles in most subjects.

Germline CDR1 reads SGHRS; CDR2 reads YFSETQ. This CDR3 comprises 14 residues. Trimming took 2 bases from V and 0 from J, leaving 8 bases between them. This clonotype originated in a man aged 40-49 years in good health and CMV-seropositive. The sequencing input was PBMCs. J is TRBJ1-1 and V is TRBV5-1; D is ambiguous. The CDR3 DNA is TGCGCCAGCAGCTTCGGGATGATGAACACTGAAGCTTTCTTT. This encodes CASSFGMMNTEAFF.